A single sample gave rise to the 20 T cell receptor beta chains below, sequenced in a study of cytomegalovirus exposure and HLA in healthy donors. Primers: 60 Vbeta forward and 13 Jbeta reverse. The assay was immunoSEQ multiplex PCR, and TCRdb's table has in-frame clones only and misses some. The table lists 250,000 to 350,000 clones, approximately 90% of them singletons. The specimen was PBMCs. These receptors originate from a man aged 35 to 55 in good health and CMV-seropositive.

V usage is TRBV29-1 and J usage is TRBJ2-7, with TRBD2 identical over 13 bases. V gave up 0 bases and J gave up 3 bases; unmatched junction bases: 14. This CDR3 is built from 19 residues. The germline V gene has CDR1 SQVTM and CDR2 ANQGSEA. The chain's CDR3 is CSVEDRGGTSGIHIYEQYF. CDR3 sequence (DNA): TGCAGCGTTGAAGATCGCGGGGGGACTAGCGGGATCCACATCTACGAGCAGTACTTC.

This sequence joins TRBV5-6 and TRBJ1-5; tentatively, D is TRBD1 (6 bases). Trimming left V 4 bases short and J 6 bases short, with 8 bases between. CDR1 and CDR2 from the germline V gene are SGHDT and YYEEEE. The CDR3 is made up of 12 amino acids. The CDR3 nucleotides are TGTGCCAGCAGCCCACAGGGTCAGCCCCAGCATTTT. This gives the protein CASSPQGQPQHF.

Regarding this clone: It may be a read error: a sequence one base away is much more abundant. CDR3 amino acids: CASSSTGGNTEAFF. The CDR3 DNA follows: TGTGCCAGCAGCTCGACAGGGGGGAACACTGAAGCTTTCTTT. The chain carries TRBV7-8 and TRBJ1-1; 9 bases map to TRBD1. Germline V gives CDR1 SGHVS, CDR2 FQNEAQ. This CDR3 is 14 amino acids long. V lost 4 bases to trimming and J lost 1 base; unmatched junction nucleotides: 1.

The chain joins TRBV11-2 to TRBJ2-1; 10 bases map to TRBD2. V lost 0 bases and J lost 6; bases outside the gene matches: 11. Germline V gene data show CDR1 as SGHAT and CDR2 as FQNNGV. The CDR3 contains 18 residues. CDR3 sequence: CASSLEAGRLAGVNEQFF. Here the CDR3 DNA reads TGTGCCAGCAGCTTAGAAGCAGGTAGGCTAGCGGGAGTCAATGAGCAGTTCTTC.

This clone was picked up one time. J is TRBJ1-2 and V is TRBV2; D unclear. The germline V gene has CDR1 SNHLY and CDR2 FYNNEI. The germline V and J ends were trimmed by 6 bases and 8 bases, with 22 bases remaining between them. The CDR3 sequence is 15 residues long. CDR3 amino acids: CASSESDARRGGYTF. CDR3 nucleotide sequence: TGTGCCAGCAGCGAATCTGATGCGCGGAGAGGGGGCTACACCTTC.

The chain uses TRBV5-1 and TRBJ2-1; 7 positions agree with TRBD2. CDR3 size: 17 residues. The V and J ends lost 2 bases and 3 bases, in that order; junction bases with no gene match: 11. Germline V gene lookup returns CDR1 SGHRS and CDR2 YFSETQ. The CDR3 coding sequence is TGCGCCAGCAGCTTCCCCCAGTTGGGCGGGAGCTACAATGAGCAGTTCTTC. This codes for CASSFPQLGGSYNEQFF.

The chain employs TRBV27 and TRBJ2-3; 7 nucleotides match TRBD2. The CDR3 has 17 residues. V shed 3 bases and J 0 bases; nucleotides not matched to a gene: 9. Germline lookup yields CDR1 MNHEY and CDR2 SMNVEV (reference sequence). The CDR3 spells CASSLWGLAASTDTQYF. In nucleotides, the CDR3 is TGTGCCAGCAGTTTGTGGGGTCTAGCGGCTAGCACAGATACGCAGTATTTT.

This chain links TRBV9 with TRBJ2-2; 7 bases line up with TRBD2. The ends lost 6 bases at V and 4 bases at J; junction bases unmatched: 9. Germline CDR1 and CDR2: SGDLS and YYNGEE. The CDR3 has 15 amino acids. CDR3 region: CASTPAGVPTGELFF. CDR3 nucleotides: TGTGCCAGCACCCCCGCGGGGGTCCCCACCGGGGAGCTGTTTTTT.

V is TRBV6-4 and J is TRBJ2-2, with 11 positions matching TRBD2. This CDR3 has 17 amino acids. CDR1 and CDR2 from the germline V gene are MRHNA and SNTAGT. The ends lost 4 bases at V and 3 bases at J; junction bases unmatched: 7. Written as DNA, the CDR3 is TGTGCCAGCAGTGCCCTAGCGGGAGGAGGGTACACCGGGGAGCTGTTTTTT. Translated, it gives CASSALAGGGYTGELFF.

This rearrangement joins TRBV5-4 to TRBJ1-4; D might be TRBD1 (6 bases). Germline V gives CDR1 SGHNT, CDR2 YYREEE (reference sequence). The CDR3 consists of 15 residues. Trimming took off 4 bases at V and 0 bases at J, with 10 bases between the two ends. The CDR3 nucleotides read TGTGCCAGCAGCCTTAAGGGGGCAACTAATGAAAAACTGTTTTTT. This sequence encodes CASSLKGATNEKLFF.

The chain couples TRBV6-1 to TRBJ2-7; 9 nucleotides align to TRBD1. The CDR3 covers 16 residues. V gave up 3 bases and J gave up 0 bases; unmatched junction bases: 6. CDR1 and CDR2 (germline): MNHNS, SASEGT. The CDR3, as DNA: TGTGCCAGCAGTGAGTACGGGACAGGGACCTCCTACGAGCAGTACTTC. This sequence encodes CASSEYGTGTSYEQYF.

The rearrangement uses TRBV5-1 and TRBJ2-1; no firm D call. This CDR3 spans 12 amino acids. V lost 4 bases to trimming and J lost 8 bases, with 10 bases between them. CDR1 and CDR2 from the germline V gene are SGHRS and YFSETQ. CDR3: CASSSTSDEQFF. DNA for the CDR3: TGCGCCAGCAGCAGTACTTCCGATGAGCAGTTCTTC.

The chain carries TRBV7-9 and TRBJ2-1, with TRBD2 matching over 8 bases. Germline CDR1 is SEHNR and CDR2 is FQNEAQ (reference sequence). The CDR3 extends over 14 amino acids. V lost 3 bases and J lost 7; bases outside the gene matches: 5. The CDR3 sequence is CASSFVSGSNEQFF. CDR3 coding DNA: TGTGCCAGCAGCTTCGTCAGCGGGAGTAATGAGCAGTTCTTC.

V gene TRBV9 combines with J gene TRBJ2-1, with 8 positions matching TRBD2. Germline V gene data show CDR1 as SGDLS and CDR2 as YYNGEE. V trimming: 3 bases; J trimming: 6 bases; junction bases outside the gene matches: 8. This CDR3 region has 15 residues. CDR3 sequence: CASSAPAGAGNEQFF. The CDR3 region has the DNA TGTGCCAGCAGCGCGCCAGCGGGAGCGGGCAATGAGCAGTTCTTC. Full variable domain (remainder filled in from reference TRBV9 and TRBJ2-1): DSGVTQTPKHLITATGQRVTLRCSPRSGDLSVYWYQQSLDQGLQFLIQYYNGEERAKGNILERFSAQQFPDLHSELNLSSLELGDSALYFCASSAPAGAGNEQFFGPGTRLTVL.

V usage is TRBV6-4 and J usage is TRBJ1-1; 9 nucleotides match TRBD1. The CDR3 covers 14 residues. Germline CDR1 MRHNA, CDR2 SNTAGT. V lost 6 bases to trimming and J lost 0 bases; unmatched junction nucleotides: 2. In DNA form, the CDR3 reads TGTGCCAGCAGCGACAGGGGGATGAACACTGAAGCTTTCTTT. Residues: CASSDRGMNTEAFF.

The V gene is TRBV9, the J gene TRBJ1-1; D is undetermined. Germline values: CDR1 SGDLS, CDR2 YYNGEE. Trimming removed 4 bases from V and 1 base from J, with 14 bases in between. The CDR3 runs to 15 residues. CDR3 nucleotides: TGTGCCAGCAGCCCCGCGGGCACGGCGAACACTGAAGCTTTCTTT. It translates to CASSPAGTANTEAFF.

The V call is TRBV27, the J call TRBJ2-1; tentative D call: TRBD1 (6 bases). Trimming took off 8 bases at V and 6 bases at J, with 14 bases between the two ends. The CDR3 consists of 13 residues. CDR1 is MNHEY, CDR2 SMNVEV, per germline (reference sequence). The CDR3 DNA reads TGTGCCAGCGGGGGCATACATGGCAATGAGCAGTTCTTC. This codes for CASGGIHGNEQFF.

The chain recombines TRBV27 with TRBJ1-5, with TRBD1 identical over 7 bases. The CDR3 consists of 12 residues. V dropped 4 bases and J dropped 7; count of bases not matched to a gene: 1. From germline, CDR1 is MNHEY and CDR2 SMNVEV (reference sequence). CDR3 sequence reads: CASSSQGQPQHF. The CDR3 bases are TGTGCCAGCAGTTCACAGGGGCAGCCCCAGCATTTT.

The CDR3 sequence: CASSYSPRVGEKLFF. The CDR3 DNA is TGTGCCAGCAGTTACTCGCCCAGGGTTGGGGAAAAACTGTTTTTT. This chain uses TRBV6-5 with TRBJ1-4; possible D gene TRBD1, 5 bases. This CDR3 has 15 residues. CDR1 and CDR2 from the germline V gene are MNHEY and SVGAGI. With 0 bases removed from V and 8 bases from J, the gap between germline ends came to 13 bases.

The chain has TRBV11-3 and TRBJ2-1, with TRBD1 identical over 7 bases. CDR1 is SGHNT, CDR2 YENEEA, per germline. V trimming: 5 bases; J trimming: 5 bases; junction bases outside the gene matches: 9. This CDR3 contains 15 residues. The CDR3 reads CASSLSEQGNNEQFF. DNA of the CDR3: TGTGCCAGCAGCCTCTCGGAACAGGGGAACAATGAGCAGTTCTTC. Variable domain in full (rest from reference TRBV11-3 and TRBJ2-1): EAGVVQSPRYKIIEKKQPVAFWCNPISGHNTLYWYLQNLGQGPELLIRYENEEAVDDSQLPKDRFSAERLKGVDSTLKIQPAELGDSAVYLCASSLSEQGNNEQFFGPGTRLTVL.